Listed below are T cell receptor beta chains from one sample, sequenced in a study of vaccination effects on CD4 cells after COVID-19. Which antigens these TCRs recognize remains unknown. TCRdb's copy holds only in-frame clones and misses some; the assay was immunoSEQ multiplex PCR. The repertoire includes over 25,000 clones, approximately 70% of them detected once, and 22% sits in the top ten. Material: CD4+ T cells from PBMCs cultured with HCoV-NL63 spike peptides, obtained before COVID-19 vaccination. Receptors were obtained from a human donor who received a COVID-19 vaccine. CDR3s include the opening cysteine and the closing phenylalanine or tryptophan. The order of the fields is D gene, J gene, clone size, V gene, CDR3 protein, CDR3 DNA. D genes are given only for firm matches. Not all rows give a size; the values are once, few, many and, for expanded clones, a class.

>.|TRBJ1-3|.|TRBV12-5
CASGPSGTRGNTIYF
TGTGCTAGTGGTCCGTCCGGGACGAGGGGAAACACCATATATTTT
>.|TRBJ2-2|once|TRBV7-9
CASSKRANTGELFF
TGTGCCAGCAGCAAGAGGGCTAACACCGGGGAGCTGTTTTTT
>.|TRBJ1-1|.|TRBV5-4
CASSPEVGAPTEAFF
TGTGCCAGCAGCCCCGAGGTGGGGGCGCCCACTGAAGCTTTCTTT
>.|TRBJ2-2|.|TRBV6-2/TRBV6-3
CASSYRRGYGELFF
TGTGCCAGCAGTTACCGGAGGGGGTACGGGGAGCTGTTTTTT
>TRBD1|TRBJ2-7|.|TRBV3-1/TRBV3-2
CASSYGTGEGYEQYF
TGTGCCAGCAGCTACGGGACAGGGGAGGGATACGAGCAGTACTTC
>.|TRBJ1-6|.|TRBV9
CASSVALEPLHF
TGTGCCAGCAGCGTAGCCCTGGAACCCCTCCACTTT
>.|TRBJ1-1|.|TRBV5-1
CASSLGSLGKEAFF
TGCGCCAGCAGCTTGGGTTCGCTGGGAAAAGAAGCTTTCTTT
>.|TRBJ1-5|.|TRBV20-1
CSASGWAGPQHF
TGCAGTGCTAGTGGGTGGGCAGGCCCGCAGCATTTT
>.|TRBJ2-7|.|TRBV12-3/TRBV12-4
CASQGQVLYEQYF
TGTGCCAGTCAGGGGCAGGTACTCTACGAGCAGTACTTC
>TRBD1|TRBJ1-1|.|TRBV29-1
CSALGQGMPEAFF
TGCAGCGCCCTGGGACAGGGGATGCCTGAAGCTTTCTTT
>TRBD1|TRBJ2-7|.|TRBV4-1
CASSYRDRAYEQYF
TGCGCCAGCAGCTACCGGGACAGAGCCTACGAGCAGTACTTC
>.|TRBJ1-1|.|TRBV18
CASSPRQGPPYATEAFF
TGTGCCAGCTCACCCCGGCAGGGCCCTCCGTATGCCACTGAAGCTTTCTTT
>.|TRBJ1-2|.|TRBV6-5
CATRNVGGRHGYTF
TGTGCCACCAGGAACGTCGGGGGGCGTCATGGCTACACCTTC
>TRBD2|TRBJ2-3|.|TRBV5-1
CASSSSGSEDTQYF
TGCGCCAGCAGCAGTAGCGGGAGTGAAGATACGCAGTATTTT
>.|TRBJ1-3|.|TRBV28
CASSLRFRRWAGNTIYF
TGTGCCAGCAGTCTTCGATTCAGGAGGTGGGCTGGAAACACCATATATTTT
>.|TRBJ1-3|.|TRBV9
CASSALTSGNTIYF
TGTGCCAGCAGCGCCCTGACAAGTGGAAACACCATATATTTT
>.|TRBJ1-1|.|TRBV7-9
CASSSRSFTEAFF
TGTGCCAGCAGCTCACGGTCTTTCACTGAAGCTTTCTTT
>TRBD1|TRBJ1-3|.|TRBV19
CATTGGSSGNTIYF
TGTGCCACTACAGGGGGATCCTCTGGAAACACCATATATTTT
>.|TRBJ1-4|few|TRBV4-3
CASSLLGLNEKLFF
TGCGCCAGCAGCCTCTTGGGGCTTAATGAAAAACTGTTTTTT
>.|TRBJ1-2|.|TRBV4-3
CASSQGGGGLHYGYTF
TGCGCCAGCAGCCAAGGCGGGGGCGGACTGCACTATGGCTACACCTTC
>.|TRBJ1-2|.|TRBV30
CAWSRKPNYGYTF
TGTGCCTGGAGCAGGAAGCCGAACTATGGCTACACCTTC
>.|TRBJ2-2|.|TRBV7-9
CASSFFHPSINTGELFF
TGTGCCAGCAGCTTTTTTCATCCCAGCATCAACACCGGGGAGCTGTTTTTT
>TRBD2|TRBJ2-1|.|TRBV5-1
CASSLPGLAGGRYVSEFNEQFF
TGCGCCAGCAGCTTGCCGGGACTAGCGGGGGGGCGTTACGTTTCCGAGTTCAATGAGCAGTTCTTC
>TRBD1|TRBJ1-2|.|TRBV30
CAYRHRGDGGYTF
TGTGCCTACCGACACAGGGGAGACGGTGGCTACACCTTC
>.|TRBJ1-5|.|TRBV20-1
CSASQGSGGYSNQPQHF
TGCAGTGCTAGTCAGGGGTCAGGTGGGTATAGCAATCAGCCCCAGCATTTT
>.|TRBJ2-1|.|TRBV5-4
CASSSTGSNEQFF
TGTGCCAGCAGCTCAACAGGGTCCAATGAGCAGTTCTTC
>TRBD2|TRBJ2-1|.|TRBV20-1
CSASAQRGYNEQFF
TGCAGTGCTAGTGCCCAGCGGGGGTACAATGAGCAGTTCTTC
>.|TRBJ2-6|.|TRBV28
CASSLVSGANVLTF
TGTGCCAGCAGTCTTGTCTCTGGGGCCAACGTCCTGACTTTC
>.|TRBJ1-2|.|TRBV5-5
CASSLSTGSYVSGYTF
TGTGCCAGCAGTCTAAGTACCGGGAGTTATGTGAGCGGCTACACCTTC
>.|TRBJ1-2|.|TRBV5-1
CASSLDALPLESYTF
TGCGCCAGCAGCTTGGACGCGCTCCCCCTCGAGAGCTACACCTTC
>.|TRBJ1-1|once|TRBV5-4
CASSHPTGMNTEAFF
TGTGCCAGCAGCCACCCCACAGGGATGAACACTGAAGCTTTCTTT
>.|TRBJ1-4|few|TRBV7-2
CASSLGTDEKLFF
TGTGCCAGCAGCTTAGGGACAGATGAAAAACTGTTTTTT
>TRBD1|TRBJ2-6|.|TRBV7-2
CASSAGQGNSGANVLTF
TGTGCCAGCAGCGCTGGACAGGGAAACTCTGGGGCCAACGTCCTGACTTTC
>.|TRBJ2-3|.|TRBV7-8
CASSPPGPTSTDTQYF
TGTGCCAGCAGCCCTCCGGGGCCGACTAGCACAGATACGCAGTATTTT
>.|TRBJ2-5|once|TRBV5-1
CASRIAPQETQYF
TGCGCCAGCAGAATCGCGCCCCAAGAGACCCAGTACTTC
>.|TRBJ1-1|.|TRBV10-3
CAIRRSDDGTEAFF
TGTGCCATCAGGAGGTCCGACGATGGCACTGAAGCTTTCTTT
>.|TRBJ2-3|.|TRBV28
CASSLWTTTDTQYF
TGTGCCAGCAGTTTATGGACAACCACAGATACGCAGTATTTT
>TRBD2|TRBJ2-3|.|TRBV7-9
CASSKREGPDTQYF
TGTGCCAGCTCGAAGCGGGAGGGCCCAGATACGCAGTATTTT
>.|TRBJ1-3|.|TRBV5-1
CASSFGRGGSSGNTIYF
TGCGCCAGCAGCTTCGGCAGGGGCGGAAGCTCTGGAAACACCATATATTTT
>TRBD1|TRBJ1-1|few|TRBV7-2
CASSSIAQTGAGTEAFF
TGTGCCAGCAGCTCTATAGCCCAGACAGGGGCGGGCACTGAAGCTTTCTTT
>.|TRBJ1-1|few|TRBV11-2
CASSPGRGGTEAFF
TGTGCCAGCAGCCCCGGTCGGGGGGGGACTGAAGCTTTCTTT
>TRBD1|TRBJ1-1|few|TRBV2
CASSAGQSGEAFF
TGTGCCAGCAGCGCGGGACAGTCGGGAGAAGCTTTCTTT
>.|TRBJ2-7|.|TRBV11-2
CASSLGGRGHSYEQYF
TGTGCCAGCAGCTTAGGGGGGCGGGGGCACTCCTACGAGCAGTACTTC
>TRBD2|TRBJ2-7|.|TRBV10-3
CAISKTGTNYEQYF
TGTGCCATCAGTAAAACCGGGACTAACTACGAGCAGTACTTC
>.|TRBJ2-7|.|TRBV9
CASSVEVGFYEQYF
TGTGCCAGCAGCGTAGAGGTAGGATTCTACGAGCAGTACTTC
>.|TRBJ2-7|.|TRBV11-1
CASSLGIGHEQYF
TGTGCCAGCAGCCTGGGGATCGGGCACGAGCAGTACTTC
>TRBD1|TRBJ1-2|.|TRBV6-2/TRBV6-3
CASSLTGTNYGYTF
TGTGCCAGCAGTTTGACAGGGACTAACTATGGCTACACCTTC
>.|TRBJ1-1|.|TRBV7-9
CASSIHQGLGTEAFF
TGTGCCAGCAGCATTCACCAGGGGCTTGGGACTGAAGCTTTCTTT
>.|TRBJ2-1|.|TRBV7-9
CASSLAMGASYNEQFF
TGTGCCAGCAGCTTAGCGATGGGGGCCTCCTACAATGAGCAGTTCTTC
>.|TRBJ1-2|once|TRBV20-1
CSALGGEGYTF
TGCAGTGCGTTGGGGGGAGAGGGCTACACCTTC
>TRBD1|TRBJ1-1|.|TRBV5-1
CASSGQGAGTEAFF
TGCGCCAGCAGCGGCCAGGGGGCGGGCACTGAAGCTTTCTTT
>.|TRBJ1-5|.|TRBV3-1/TRBV3-2
CASSQVPGFSSNQPQHF
TGTGCCAGCAGCCAAGTACCAGGGTTTTCTAGCAATCAGCCCCAGCATTTT
>.|TRBJ1-1|.|TRBV28
CASTPPVGWDTEAFF
TGTGCCAGCACCCCCCCCGTTGGGTGGGACACTGAAGCTTTCTTT
>TRBD2|TRBJ2-2|.|TRBV28
CATSTGGTGELFF
TGTGCCACCTCGACGGGGGGCACCGGGGAGCTGTTTTTT